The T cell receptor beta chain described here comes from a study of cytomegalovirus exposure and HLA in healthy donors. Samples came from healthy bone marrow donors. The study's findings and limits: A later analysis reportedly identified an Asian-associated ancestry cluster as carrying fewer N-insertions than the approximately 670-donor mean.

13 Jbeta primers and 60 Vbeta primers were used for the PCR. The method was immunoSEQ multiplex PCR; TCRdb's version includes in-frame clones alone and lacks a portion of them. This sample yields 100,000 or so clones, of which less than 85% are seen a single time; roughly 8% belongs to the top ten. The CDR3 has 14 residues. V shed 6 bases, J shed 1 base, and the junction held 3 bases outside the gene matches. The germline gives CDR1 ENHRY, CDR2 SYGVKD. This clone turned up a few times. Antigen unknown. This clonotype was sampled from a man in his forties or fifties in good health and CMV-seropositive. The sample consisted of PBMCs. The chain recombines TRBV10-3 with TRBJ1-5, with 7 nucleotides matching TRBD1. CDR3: CAISPTGSNQPQHF. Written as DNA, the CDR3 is TGTGCCATCAGCCCGACAGGGAGCAATCAGCCCCAGCATTTT.